The 20 T cell receptor beta chains in this list originate from one sample, sequenced in a study of OX40 agonist ivuxolimab in advanced cancers. Only in-frame clones appear in the TCRdb table, and some are missing; sequencing was by immunoSEQ multiplex PCR. The table lists about 26,000 clones, roughly 80% of them singletons. The sequences come from CD4+ or CD8+ T cells sorted from blood, collected in a trial of the OX40 agonist ivuxolimab. Receptor source: an adult with an advanced solid tumor such as melanoma, head and neck, liver or kidney cancer.

This clone is a singleton in its sample. This chain connects TRBV29-1 to TRBJ2-1, with 13 bases identical to TRBD2. This CDR3 is 16 amino acids long. V was clipped by 4 bases and J by 2 bases; unmatched bases: 5. CDR1 and CDR2 from the germline V gene are SQVTM and ANQGSEA. The CDR3 nucleotides are TGCAGCGTTGTTGGGACTAGCGGGACAACCTACAATGAGCAGTTCTTC. As protein: CSVVGTSGTTYNEQFF.

CDR3: CASSADSFTGELFF. CDR3 coding DNA: TGTGCCAGCAGTGCGGACAGCTTCACCGGGGAGCTGTTTTTT. The chain combines TRBV6-4 with TRBJ2-2; tentatively, D is TRBD1 (6 bases). The length of the CDR3 is 14 residues. V lost 4 bases to trimming and J lost 4 bases, with 10 bases between them. Germline CDR1 reads MRHNA; CDR2 reads SNTAGT.

The rearrangement joins TRBV10-3 to TRBJ2-1, with D possibly TRBD2 on 5 matching bases. Germline CDR1 and CDR2: ENHRY and SYGVKD. Deletions cut 6 bases from V and 7 bases from J, with 7 bases between. The CDR3 contains 11 residues. The CDR3 spells CAISPGNEQFF. DNA of the CDR3: TGTGCCATCAGCCCGGGGAATGAGCAGTTCTTC.

The chain links TRBV10-1 to TRBJ1-5; 7 bases map to TRBD1. There are 14 residues in the CDR3. Germline loops: CDR1 WNHNN, CDR2 SYGVQD (reference sequence). With 6 bases clipped from V and 2 bases from J, the junction kept 4 bases outside the gene matches. CDR3 sequence: CASRTGAGNQPQHF. The DNA of the CDR3 is TGCGCCAGCAGAACAGGGGCGGGCAATCAGCCCCAGCATTTT.

The V gene is TRBV7-2, the J gene TRBJ2-4, with D possibly matching TRBD2 (6 bases). Trimming removed 3 bases from V and 0 bases from J, with 9 bases in between. CDR1 is SGHTA and CDR2 is FQGNSA in the germline V gene. CDR3 length equals 15 residues. CDR3: CASSFMREAKNIQYF. DNA for the CDR3: TGTGCCAGCAGCTTTATGCGGGAAGCCAAAAACATTCAGTACTTC.

The genes are TRBV30 and TRBJ2-7; 7 bases agree with TRBD2. After removal of 0 bases from V and 2 bases from J, the junction contained 19 bases not matched to a gene. The CDR3 extends over 19 amino acids. CDR1 is GTSNPN, CDR2 SVGIG, per germline (reference sequence). For the CDR3, the DNA is TGTGCCTGGAGTGTATTCGGCAGGCCATCGACTAGCAGGACCTACGAGCAGTACTTC. Its translation: CAWSVFGRPSTSRTYEQYF.

The chain recombines TRBV28 with TRBJ2-1, with TRBD1 matching 7 bases. The CDR3 is made up of 15 amino acids. Germline V gene sequence: CDR1 MDHEN, CDR2 SYDVKM. V was pared by 5 bases and J by 3 bases, with 7 bases of the junction left unmatched. The CDR3 nucleotides are TGTGCCAGCAGTCCGACGACAGGGTACTACAATGAGCAGTTCTTC. It codes for CASSPTTGYYNEQFF.

The rearrangement joins TRBV28 to TRBJ2-6; TRBD2 agrees at 8 bases. Trimming cost V 6 bases and J 2 bases; bases outside gene matches: 15. Germline-derived CDR1 and CDR2 are MDHEN and SYDVKM. CDR3 size: 19 residues. CDR3 in amino acids: CASRPGLWREAAGANVLTF. In DNA, the CDR3 is TGTGCCAGCAGGCCCGGACTTTGGCGGGAGGCTGCTGGGGCCAACGTCCTGACTTTC.

On this clone itself: A junction end diverges from the germline sequence, so it may reflect a read error. V gene TRBV19 combines with J gene TRBJ1-3; the D gene is possibly TRBD1 (6 bases). This CDR3 contains 15 residues. Germline assignment: CDR1 LNHDA and CDR2 SQIVND (reference sequence). CDR3 DNA sequence: TGTGCCATTAGTCCTGGGGGCGCCTTTGGAAACACCATATATTTT. This encodes CAISPGGAFGNTIYF.

The chain is built from TRBV27 and TRBJ2-1; TRBD2 might be the D (6 bases). The CDR3 contains 13 residues. Trimming took 3 bases from V and 8 from J, leaving 11 bases between them. Germline V gene lookup returns CDR1 MNHEY and CDR2 SMNVEV (reference sequence). The CDR3 DNA follows: TGTGCCAGCAGTTTGAACCGACTAGATGAGCAGTTCTTC. It yields the protein CASSLNRLDEQFF.

The rearrangement links TRBV7-9 to TRBJ2-1; TRBD1 matches 10 bases. The V and J ends lost 5 bases and 6 bases, in that order; junction bases with no gene match: 13. Germline V CDR1 and CDR2: SEHNR, FQNEAQ (reference sequence). The CDR3 totals 17 residues. The CDR3 here is CASSNYRDRGLVNEQFF. The CDR3 DNA follows: TGTGCCAGCAGCAACTATCGGGACAGGGGCTTAGTCAATGAGCAGTTCTTC.

With regard to this clone: Other DNA sequences in the sample encode the same CDR3. The CDR3 reads CASSLKPGPGEQYF. CDR3 nucleotide sequence: TGTGCCAGTAGCCTAAAACCTGGGCCCGGCGAGCAGTACTTC. The rearrangement uses TRBV6-1 and TRBJ2-7; unclear D gene. CDR3 size: 14 residues. With 9 bases removed from V and 6 bases from J, the gap between germline ends came to 21 bases. Per the germline V gene, CDR1 is MNHNS and CDR2 is SASEGT.

The chain carries TRBV10-3 and TRBJ2-7; D is uncertain. Between the trimmed V and J ends, which lost 4 bases and 6 bases, there was a span of 10 bases. This CDR3 has 12 residues. Germline CDR1 and CDR2: ENHRY and SYGVKD. CDR3 loop: CAISVIWPEQYF. The CDR3 DNA reads TGTGCCATCAGTGTGATCTGGCCCGAGCAGTACTTC.

The J gene is TRBJ1-5, the V gene TRBV4-1, with 7 bases lining up with TRBD1. Germline values: CDR1 MGHRA, CDR2 YSYEKL. V dropped 6 bases and J dropped 6; count of bases not matched to a gene: 17. CDR3 length: 17 residues. Written as DNA, the CDR3 is TGCGCCAGCAGTCTTATATTCGACAGGGCGAGGTCTCAGCCCCAGCATTTT. Amino acids: CASSLIFDRARSQPQHF.

Only a few counts were recorded for this clone. This chain uses TRBV28 with TRBJ2-1, with 7 nucleotides matching TRBD1. V gave up 2 bases and J gave up 8 bases; unmatched junction bases: 12. The CDR3 covers 16 residues. Germline lookup yields CDR1 MDHEN and CDR2 SYDVKM. The CDR3 DNA sequence: TGTGCCAGCAGTTTACCGTACAGGGGCCGTTTTGATGAGCAGTTCTTC. Translation: CASSLPYRGRFDEQFF.

The CDR3 nucleotides are TGTGCCAGCAGCCGACGGGGACAGGGGAGCTTTAACACTGAAGCTTTCTTT. Its protein product is CASSRRGQGSFNTEAFF. The chain is built from TRBV2 and TRBJ1-1, with 10 bases that match TRBD1. The CDR3 extends over 17 amino acids. Per germline, CDR1 SNHLY and CDR2 FYNNEI. After removal of 6 bases from V and 2 bases from J, the junction contained 12 bases not matched to a gene. The full variable domain, its missing parts supplied by reference TRBV2 and TRBJ1-1, is EPEVTQTPSHQVTQMGQEVILRCVPISNHLYFYWYRQILGQKVEFLVSFYNNEISEKSEIFDDQFSVERPDGSNFTLKIRSTKLEDSAMYFCASSRRGQGSFNTEAFFGQGTRLTVV.

The genes are TRBV18 and TRBJ1-1; TRBD1 is a possible D gene (6 bases). Trimming cost V 0 bases and J 0 bases, with 8 bases left between them. The CDR3 is made up of 15 amino acids. Germline CDR1 and CDR2: KGHSH and LQKENI. This CDR3 is CASSPPTGLNTEAFF. The CDR3 nucleotides are TGTGCCAGCTCACCACCGACAGGCTTGAACACTGAAGCTTTCTTT.

V and J are TRBV5-6 and TRBJ2-7; maybe TRBD2 (5 bases). The V end was cut by 4 bases, the J end by 0 bases, with 11 bases between. Germline CDR1 SGHDT, CDR2 YYEEEE. The CDR3 loop spans 14 amino acids. In nucleotides, the CDR3 is TGTGCCAGCAGCCTTAGCGACCTCTCCTACGAGCAGTACTTC. This translates into CASSLSDLSYEQYF.

The CDR3 loop is CASSVGTASYEQYF. Written as DNA, the CDR3 is TGTGCCAGCAGCGTCGGCACCGCATCCTACGAGCAGTACTTC. The chain couples TRBV5-6 to TRBJ2-7; D is unclear. The CDR3 totals 14 residues. The V and J ends lost 4 bases and 1 base respectively, with 12 bases between them. Germline V CDR1 and CDR2: SGHDT, YYEEEE.

The genes are TRBV5-1 and TRBJ1-2, with D tentatively TRBD1 (6 bases). The CDR3 consists of 19 residues. Germline V gene sequence: CDR1 SGHRS, CDR2 YFSETQ. V gave up 0 bases and J gave up 1 base, with 22 bases separating them. The CDR3 nucleotides are TGCGCCAGCAGCTTGGGACCTCCGGGACAAGGGATAGGTAACTATGGCTACACCTTC. Translated: CASSLGPPGQGIGNYGYTF.